This T cell receptor (beta chain) was identified during a study of shared clonotypes between healthy human individuals (dated by TCRdb to 2019 to 2021). With respect to the entire study: Three men and a couple of women, aged 18 to 49 years, made up the cohort. The study deeply sequenced blood TCR repertoires of five healthy adults to estimate repertoire size and the extent of clonotype sharing between individuals. For each donor, CD4 naive and CD4 memory were each run on three plates, CD8 naive on two plates, and CD8 memory on one plate. Libraries were prepared and TCR repertoires were sequenced by different laboratories using diverse techniques, in order to increase sequencing depth and limit assay-specific biases. Leukapheresis yielded between about 0.94 and 9 billion PBMCs per donor.

To note about this clone: Its cognate antigen has yet to be identified. Per-nucleotide qualities are absent, and no much larger clonotype sits a single base away.

Donors were healthy HIV-negative adults with no recently reported acute infections or vaccinations. All donors were Caucasian adults living in Nashville, Tennessee, USA. CD4+ T cells were enriched by magnetic negative selection, after which naive cells were positively selected on CD45RA and the negative fraction was taken as the memory subset. Blood was obtained by leukapheresis, after which PBMCs were separated by Ficoll-Histopaque density gradient centrifugation and cryopreserved in liquid nitrogen vapor phase. Purity and quantity of every magnetically sorted T cell population were checked by analytical flow cytometry. Each sorted fraction had its genomic DNA isolated and then quantified by UV absorbance on a Nanodrop 2000c. TCR CDR3 regions were amplified from genomic DNA by multiplex PCR using the deep immunoSEQ assay. Extracted genomic DNA from each cell subset was distributed evenly across all wells of several immunoSEQ 96-well plates, and each plate was treated as a replicate. Each replicate PCR for sorted subsets received roughly 200 ng genomic DNA, equal to tens of thousands of T cell genomes. Purified libraries were quantified with a Qubit 3.0 fluorometer, sized on a Bioanalyzer 2100, and re-quantified with the KAPA Library Quantification kit. A separate single-read 150-cycle Illumina NextSeq 550 flow cell was used to sequence each immunoSEQ 96-well plate. The authors' analysis ran thus. Because the immunoSEQ output held only junctional sequences and lacked quality scores, the filtering could not match the filtering applied to full-length reads. To assign V/J genes and CDR3, sequences were annotated using PyIR, a Python wrapper for IgBLAST v1.9, with IMGT germline references. Any read was removed if the V/J assignment was weak (E-value above 1e-6), the CDR3 was missing, or the read contained stop codons, out-of-frame junctions, or ambiguous translated residues. V3J clonotypes were defined by identical inferred V gene, J gene, and CDR3 amino acid sequence. The percentage overlap between two repertoires was calculated by dividing the number of shared unique clonotypes by the size of the smaller repertoire. RTK rarefaction, the Chao1 estimator, and Recon v2.1 estimates of unobserved clonotypes were used to assess repertoire richness. Generation probabilities were computed with OLGA for all TCRbeta clonotypes obtained by the gDNA method from a handful of donors. The immuneACCESS repertoire file appears here via TCRdb, limited to in-frame rearrangements. These files lack a portion of the clones; in checked studies, under half of the deficit traces to unresolved V genes, and the cause of the others is not known. V, J and clone size reflect that table, while D and trimming were determined from the DNA. Present in this sample are 2 million to 3 million clones, 93% of which were seen just once. 0.36% of the sample goes to the ten largest clones.

The CDR3 spans 16 residues, from the cysteine through the phenylalanine. CDR3 DNA only is kept here, 48 bases in frame from base 1. The germline V gene (reference sequence) supplies CDR1 GTSNPN and CDR2 SVGIG. The germline ends are 21 bases apart after V is trimmed by 3 bases and J by 3 bases. What the research found in general, with its limitations: Larger estimated clonotype richness was generally found for naive subsets than for memory subsets. The small number of donors limited the genetic and exposure-history diversity represented. Based on pairwise subsampling, the degree of clonotype sharing among donors was expected to be affected by sequencing depth. Approximately 5% of naive CD4, 3.5% of naive CD8, approximately 2% of memory CD4, and approximately 0.39% of memory CD8 clonotypes were shared across a few donors. Rarefaction of sorted-subset datasets indicated incomplete sequencing despite the large sequencing depth. Compared with non-shared clonotypes, clonotypes shared by all four sorted-subset donors had higher generation probabilities. Sampling was restricted to blood, and TCR repertoires in tissue are likely to differ from TCR repertoires in blood.

The sequencing sample was made of naive CD4+ T cells from PBMCs. Read against the paper, the sample's cell subset or site label means: CD45RA+ positively selected. Recombination joined TRBV30 with TRBJ2-7; TRBD1 could be the D gene, as 5 bases match. The sequence came from a man aged 18 to 29 in good health. Some clones in this sample may be carry-over from other donors' samples. The CDR3 loop reads CAWRNLQDVYSYEQYF. DNA sequence: TGTGCCTGGAGGAACCTACAGGATGTGTATAGCTACGAGCAGTACTTC.